This TCR beta chain was sequenced in a study of cytomegalovirus exposure and HLA in healthy donors (dated by TCRdb to about 2017). In the study overall: In an earlier analysis of roughly 500 of the donors, 276 Gb of sequence data and 90 million to 130 million unique TCR beta sequences from roughly 180 million T cells were reported. Around 320 gigabases of sequencing data and approximately 80 million unique TCR sequences were included in an early release covering roughly 700 HLA-typed donors. Of the roughly 400 genotyped donors, approximately 80% were placed in the genetic ancestry cluster associated with self-reported Caucasian donors. The study was designed to test whether signatures of past pathogen exposure could be identified by cataloging public T cell receptors. Using immunosequencing, the study profiled T cell repertoires from around 670 subjects and related those repertoires to cytomegalovirus serostatus. Besides the first cohort of some 670 subjects, a separate validation cohort made up of 120 different subjects was used. High-throughput TCR immunosequencing, statistical association of individual TCRs with disease status, and machine learning were combined to predict cytomegalovirus infection status. A later analysis re-examined previously published TCR beta repertoires from 500 to 700 donors and added high-resolution HLA genotyping to investigate patterns of TCR occurrence. Rather than using new phenotypic data, the later analysis identified candidate immune exposures from TCR beta sequences and from how often those sequences occurred across donors. In an earlier analysis of around 540 of the donors, high-throughput TCR beta sequencing was used to judge whether each TCR beta V gene segment behaved as functional or pseudogenic. Alongside the repertoire data, information on donor age, sex, ethnicity and CMV serostatus was compiled. In a later genetic analysis, genome-wide SNP genotypes for 398 of the 666 donors were used, and that subset was treated as a discovery cohort. All discovery cohort repertoires had been generated on a single sequencing platform. Both class I and class II loci were covered by HLA typing, at four-digit resolution. Typing coverage differed by locus: A, B, C, DRB1 and DQB1 were typed in roughly 620-640 donors, DQA1 in around 500, DPA1 in approximately 610, and DPB1 in approximately 450. About five DR-DQ haplotypes were handled as single units for association and clustering, since linkage in the cohort was strong. Across 398 genotyped donors of the cohort, an average of about 240,000 unique TCR beta nucleotide sequences per donor were sequenced, and 15% to 20% of those sequences were non-productive.

This clone was counted once. The clone's antigen remains unknown. Base qualities are missing; no much larger clone stands one base away. Receptor libraries were prepared by the immunoSEQ multiplex PCR assay. A mixture of 60 forward primers for TCR Vbeta segments and 13 reverse primers for TCR Jbeta segments was used in the multiplex PCR. The CDR3 region of rearranged TCR beta genes was amplified from genomic DNA with a multiplex PCR assay. The Illumina HiSeq System was used to sequence the amplified TCR beta libraries as 87-base-pair reads. The paper's processing steps were these. Across the 670 or so repertoires, a later analysis counted 80 million or so unique TCR beta chains, around 11 million of which were shared by at least two donors. A nearest-neighbor algorithm error-corrected the raw reads and collapsed the reads into unique sequences, merging closely related sequences to remove PCR and sequencing errors. To assign V, D and J gene segments, CDR3 sequences were aligned to IMGT reference sequences. For a sequence to be retained, at least a six-nucleotide match to both a V gene segment and a J gene segment was required. Rearrangements were classified as productive when the CDR3 lacked stop codons and remained in frame with V and J, and all other rearrangements were classified as non-productive. CDR3 was defined according to IMGT convention as the region running from the second conserved V-encoded cysteine to the conserved J-encoded phenylalanine. In an earlier analysis of around 570 of the donors, sequences lacking an unambiguous match to a single V gene segment were excluded. In an earlier analysis of some 590 of the donors, V segments were called functional above 56.7% productive rearrangements and were called segregating when the between-donor standard deviation exceeded 5%. A statistical classification framework was developed to diagnose cytomegalovirus status using the catalog of TCR beta chain sequences. In a later analysis, TCR nucleotide sequences were compared against IMGT/GENE-DB human TR gene sequences so that V and J genes could be assigned. The TCRdist pipeline was used in a later analysis to assign CDR3 sequences and most-parsimonious VDJ recombination scenarios. In a later analysis, each TCR beta chain was defined by its CDR3 amino acid sequence together with its V-gene family, and reads without a unique V-gene family were excluded. As a way to deal with suspected cross-contamination and a sequencing artifact, a later analysis dropped hundreds of nucleotide sequences that were highly shared and had low generation probability. In a later analysis, a clonal expansion index was calculated for each public chain from normalized within-repertoire ranks of inferred template counts. In a later analysis, generation probabilities were computed with a VDJ recombination model fitted to out-of-frame rearrangements, and the resulting probabilities were checked against IGoR. A later analysis scored TCR-TCR, TCR-HLA and TCR-CMV co-occurrence with hypergeometric tests, applying a repertoire-size bias correction to TCR pairs. A later analysis estimated false discovery rates by permuting HLA or CMV assignments 20 times. In a later analysis, co-occurring TCRs were grouped using DBSCAN, with TCRdist sequence similarity added in when clustering inside HLA-allele-positive subsets. Repertoires with fewer than 30,000 or more than 120,000 public chains, plus five repertoires with anomalous nucleotide sharing, were excluded from co-occurrence clustering. Entries here come from immuneACCESS through TCRdb and include only in-frame sequences with V and J called. Some clones fail to appear in such tables; in the studies checked, an unresolved V gene covers under half of the shortfall, and the cause of the remainder is unknown. D and trimming were read from the DNA, whereas the V and J calls and clone size are those reported in that table. The sample profile shows around 150,000 clones; approximately 72% of them were found once. The ten largest clonotypes hold around 7% of the sample.

Looking up the germline V gene yields CDR1 SGHVS and CDR2 FQNEAQ. The CDR3 holds 14 amino acids from the cysteine to the phenylalanine. Just CDR3 DNA is preserved here, 42 bases in frame from base 1. Trimming at the junction amounts to 5 bases on V and 0 bases on J, and the germline ends lie 10 bases apart. The paper as a whole reports these results and caveats: Three of the identified cytomegalovirus-associated TCR beta chains were confirmed in vitro to be specific for cytomegalovirus antigens. Immune exposure information for the cohort was limited to CMV serostatus. In a later analysis, the rate of TCR association differed among HLA loci, with DRB1 alleles having the most associated TCRs and HLA-C alleles having the fewest. An earlier analysis of around 500 of the donors showed that most TCR beta V segments appeared in productive rearrangements either about 87% or about 30% of the time, which broadly matched IMGT annotations. A later genetic analysis associated a missense DCLRE1C variant with V-gene and J-gene trimming of TCR beta chains, and an independent cohort replicated the association. Most TCR sequences were observed very rarely across donors, whereas some public TCRs were present in many individuals. A later analysis found that HLA-associated TCR beta chains were more clonally expanded and had lower generation probabilities than equally common non-associated chains. Compared with the 666-donor mean, donors in an Asian-associated ancestry cluster had fewer N-insertions in productive TCRs, according to a later genetic analysis. Cytomegalovirus status was reported to be diagnosed by the classifier with high specificity and sensitivity in both the original and validation cohorts. In a later analysis, several top co-occurrence clusters were reported to appear linked to parvovirus B19, influenza, CMV and Epstein-Barr virus. Only TCR beta chains were sequenced in this cohort, and the absence of alpha or paired-chain data limited detectable features. Strong co-occurrence of HLA alleles, especially DR and DQ, made assigning TCR associations to individual alleles difficult. A cluster of highly shared sequence variants was judged likely to be a technical artifact of the sequencing pipeline. A further reported finding was that TCR beta sequences accurately predicted the HLA-A and HLA-B alleles for most subjects in the first cohort. Most CMV-associated TCR beta chains appeared to be HLA-restricted in a later analysis, and the HLA associations seemed to be driven largely by CMV exposure. It was suggested by the authors that the approach could potentially be generalized to other disease states and immunological phenotypes. The study listed 164 TCR beta chains as associated with cytomegalovirus. The 87-base-pair reads could not distinguish some IMGT-functional V segments, including TRBV6-2 and TRBV6-3, so those segments were excluded. In a later analysis, more than 15,000 TCR beta sequences were associated with specific HLA alleles at a false discovery rate of 0.05. Because HLA typing was missing for some donors at each locus, association tests included only the typed subset. Presence/absence analyses assumed roughly uniform sequencing depth across donors, an assumption that may not hold. Correlated functional status among segregating V segments might reflect linkage disequilibrium, but an unknown experimental factor could not be ruled out. Because counts were too low, roughly 16 rarely observed V segments, including chromosome 9 orphons, were excluded from the earlier analysis of 500 to 700 of the donors.

The cohort comprised around 690 healthy bone marrow donors. Cohort members were all nominally healthy when sampled, although unrecorded immune exposures were likely present. The donor was CMV seropositive and was included in the group of approximately 300 seropositive cohort members. A peripheral blood sample was provided by each donor, and peripheral blood mononuclear cells were used for TCR beta sequencing. Genomic DNA was extracted from the blood cell samples with the Qiagen DNeasy Blood Extraction Kit. The sequence joins TRBV7-8 to TRBJ2-5, with a tentative D gene TRBD1 over 6 matching bases. This clonotype originated in a man between 35 and 55 years old in good health and CMV-seropositive. Specimen: PBMCs. The sequenced DNA is TGTGCCAGCAGCGCCCAGGGGTACCAAGAGACCCAGTACTTC. It codes for CASSAQGYQETQYF.